Below, one TCR beta chain is given with its context. Antigen specificity is unknown. Germline V CDR1 and CDR2: DFQATT, SNEGSKA (reference sequence). The CDR3 runs to 15 residues. Unmatched junction bases numbered 8, after V lost 6 bases and J lost 0 bases. The library came from three nested PCR rounds adapted from ARM-PCR protocols. Via MiXCR, TCRdb re-called the multiplex PCR reads, giving one row per CDR3 protein. The table shows under 150,000 distinct CDR3 sequences, with approximately 64% occurring only once. The data were obtained in a study of tumor and adjacent non-tumor tissue in lung cancer. Study details: Patients comprised 12 adenocarcinoma, a couple of squamous cell carcinoma and 1 small cell lung cancer. Samples averaged about 3.8 million productive TCRbeta reads each. Overall study findings and caveats: In normal lung, the top 100 clones were significantly more dominant than in tumor.

This sample's RNA came from whole unsorted tissue. Newly diagnosed lung cancer patients had thoracic surgery in China, August–late 2014, without prior chemotherapy. The rearrangement joins TRBV20-1 to TRBJ2-7, with TRBD2 identical over 10 bases. This receptor was identified in a man in his fifties or sixties with small cell lung cancer. Source material: lung tumor tissue. The CDR3 DNA follows: TGCAGTGCAACTGGACTAGCGGCGGTCTCCTACGAGCAGTACTTC. Residues: CSATGLAAVSYEQYF.